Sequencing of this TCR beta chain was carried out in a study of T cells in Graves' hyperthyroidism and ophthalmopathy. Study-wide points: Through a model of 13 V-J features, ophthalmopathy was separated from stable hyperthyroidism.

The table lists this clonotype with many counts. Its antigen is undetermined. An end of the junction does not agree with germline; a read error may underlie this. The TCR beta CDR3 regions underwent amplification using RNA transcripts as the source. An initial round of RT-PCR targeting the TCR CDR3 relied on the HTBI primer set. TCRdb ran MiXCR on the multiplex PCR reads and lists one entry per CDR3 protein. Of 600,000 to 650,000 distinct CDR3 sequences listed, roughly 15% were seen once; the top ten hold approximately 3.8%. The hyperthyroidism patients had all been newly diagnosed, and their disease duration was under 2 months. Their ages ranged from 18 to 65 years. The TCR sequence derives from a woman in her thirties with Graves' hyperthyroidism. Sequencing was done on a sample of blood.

The CDR3 loop reads CASSLTGSSYEQYF. The CDR3 nucleotides read TGCGCCAGCAGCTTGACAGGGAGCAGCTACGAGCAGTACTTC. The chain links TRBV7-3 to TRBJ2-7; 7 bases agree with TRBD1. Germline lookup yields CDR1 SGHTA and CDR2 FQGTGA. The CDR3 has 14 residues. Variable domain in full (rest from reference TRBV7-3 and TRBJ2-7): GAGVSQTPSNKVTEKGKYVELRCDPISGHTALYWYRQSLGQGPEFLIYFQGTGAADDSGLPNDRFFAVRPEGSVSTLKIQRTERGDSAVYLCASSLTGSSYEQYFGPGTRLTVT.